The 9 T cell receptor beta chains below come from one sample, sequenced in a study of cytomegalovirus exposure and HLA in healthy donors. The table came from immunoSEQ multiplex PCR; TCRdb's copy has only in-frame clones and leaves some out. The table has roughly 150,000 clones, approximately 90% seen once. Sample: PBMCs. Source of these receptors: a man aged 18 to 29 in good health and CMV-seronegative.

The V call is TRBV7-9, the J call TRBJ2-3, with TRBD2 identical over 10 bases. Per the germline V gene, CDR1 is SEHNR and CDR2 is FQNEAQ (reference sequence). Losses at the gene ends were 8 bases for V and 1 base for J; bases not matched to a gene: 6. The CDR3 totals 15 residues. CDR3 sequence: CASGATSGRTDTQYF. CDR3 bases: TGTGCCAGCGGGGCGACTAGCGGGCGCACAGATACGCAGTATTTT.

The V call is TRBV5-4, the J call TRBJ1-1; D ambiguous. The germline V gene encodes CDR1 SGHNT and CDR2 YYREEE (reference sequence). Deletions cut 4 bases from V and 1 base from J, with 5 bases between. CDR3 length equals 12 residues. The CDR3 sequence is CASSDWNTEAFF. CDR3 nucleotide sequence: TGTGCCAGCAGCGACTGGAACACTGAAGCTTTCTTT.

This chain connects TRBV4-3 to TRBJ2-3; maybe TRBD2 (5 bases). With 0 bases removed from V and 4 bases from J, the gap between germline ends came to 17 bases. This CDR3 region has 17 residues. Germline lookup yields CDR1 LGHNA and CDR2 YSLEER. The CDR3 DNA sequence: TGCGCCAGCAGCCAAGAAGCTTTTGGAGTGCGGGCAGATACGCAGTATTTT. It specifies CASSQEAFGVRADTQYF.

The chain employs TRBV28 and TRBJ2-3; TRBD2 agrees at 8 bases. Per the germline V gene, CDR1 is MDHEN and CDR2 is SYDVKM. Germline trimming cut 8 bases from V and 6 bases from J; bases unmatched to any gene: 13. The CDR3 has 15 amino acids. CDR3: CASSGGREDLDTQYF. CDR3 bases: TGTGCCAGCTCGGGGGGGCGGGAGGATTTGGATACGCAGTATTTT.

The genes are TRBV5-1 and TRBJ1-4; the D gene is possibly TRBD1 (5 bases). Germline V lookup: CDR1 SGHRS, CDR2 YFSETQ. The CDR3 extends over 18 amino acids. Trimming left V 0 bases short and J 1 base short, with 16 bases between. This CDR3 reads CASSLGRTRQGTNEKLFF. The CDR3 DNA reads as TGCGCCAGCAGCTTGGGCCGGACAAGACAAGGAACTAATGAAAAACTGTTTTTT.

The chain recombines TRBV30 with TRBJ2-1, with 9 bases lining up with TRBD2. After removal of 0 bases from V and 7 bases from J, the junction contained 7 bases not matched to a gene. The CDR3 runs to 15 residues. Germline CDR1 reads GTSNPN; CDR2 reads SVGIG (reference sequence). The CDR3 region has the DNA TGTGCCTGGAGTGTAATAATAGCGGGAGAGAATGAGCAGTTCTTC. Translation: CAWSVIIAGENEQFF. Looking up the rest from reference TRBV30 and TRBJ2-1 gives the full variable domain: SQTIHQWPATLVQPVGSPLSLECTVEGTSNPNLYWYRQAAGRGLQLLFYSVGIGQISSEVPQNLSASRPQDRQFILSSKKLLLSDSGFYLCAWSVIIAGENEQFFGPGTRLTVL.

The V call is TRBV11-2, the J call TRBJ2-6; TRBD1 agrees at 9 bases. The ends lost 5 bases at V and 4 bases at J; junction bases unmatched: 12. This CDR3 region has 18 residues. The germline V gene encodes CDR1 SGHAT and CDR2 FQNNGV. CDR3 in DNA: TGTGCCAGCAGCCCGCAGGGACAGGGTCTGTCGGGGGCCAACGTCCTGACTTTC. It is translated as CASSPQGQGLSGANVLTF.

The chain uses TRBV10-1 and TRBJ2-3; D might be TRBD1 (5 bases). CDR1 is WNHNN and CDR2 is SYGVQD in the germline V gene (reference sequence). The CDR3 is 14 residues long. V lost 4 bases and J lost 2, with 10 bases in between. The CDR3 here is CASSVRGYTDTQYF. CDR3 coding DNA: TGCGCCAGCAGTGTAAGGGGCTACACAGATACGCAGTATTTT.

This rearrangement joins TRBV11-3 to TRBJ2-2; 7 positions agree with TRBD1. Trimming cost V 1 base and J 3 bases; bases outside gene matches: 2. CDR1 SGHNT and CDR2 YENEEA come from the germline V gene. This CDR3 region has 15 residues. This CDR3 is CASSLGQGHTGELFF. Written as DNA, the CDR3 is TGTGCCAGCAGCTTAGGACAGGGACACACCGGGGAGCTGTTTTTT.